The next 21 T cell receptor beta chains were all read from a single sample in a study of brain T cells in children with intractable seizures. Profiling relied on immunoSEQ multiplex PCR, and the TCRdb table lists in-frame clones only, not all of them. This sample yields over 95,000 clones, of which 90% to 95% are seen a single time; 3.5% to 4% belongs to the top ten. The sample here was peripheral blood, taken at surgery. The receptor source for this set is a boy under three years old with hemimegalencephaly and intractable seizures.

This CDR3 reads CASSAGFEQYF. CDR3 sequence (DNA): TGCGCCAGCAGCGCAGGGTTCGAGCAGTACTTC. V usage is TRBV4-3 and J usage is TRBJ2-7; D perhaps matches TRBD1 (5 bases). Germline V gives CDR1 LGHNA, CDR2 YSLEER. The ends were cut back, 5 bases at V and 6 bases at J, with 8 bases in the middle. CDR3 length: 11 residues.

This rearrangement joins TRBV24-1 to TRBJ2-5; TRBD2 matches at 15 bases. CDR3 size: 15 residues. The germline CDR1 and CDR2 sequences are KGHDR and SFDVKD. With 3 bases clipped from V and 5 bases from J, the junction kept 0 bases outside the gene matches. In DNA form, the CDR3 reads TGTGCCACCAGTGATGGACTAGCGGGAGGGGAGACCCAGTACTTC. Encoded protein: CATSDGLAGGETQYF.

This clone was seen once. The V and J genes are TRBV11-3 and TRBJ2-2, with D perhaps given as TRBD1 or TRBD2 (5 bases each). Germline V gene lookup returns CDR1 SGHNT and CDR2 YENEEA. V lost 0 bases and J 3 bases, leaving 14 bases between the germline ends. This CDR3 is 17 amino acids long. CDR3 DNA sequence: TGTGCCAGCAGCTTAGATGGGGCGCGAGGGGACACCGGGGAGCTGTTTTTT. Encoded protein: CASSLDGARGDTGELFF.

The rearrangement uses TRBV7-9 and TRBJ2-5; D might be TRBD1 (6 bases). Germline V gene lookup returns CDR1 SEHNR and CDR2 FQNEAQ (reference sequence). Trimming removed 5 bases at V and 2 bases at J, with 15 bases between. The CDR3 loop spans 15 amino acids. The CDR3 loop is CASSPAGTTQETQYF. The CDR3 DNA is TGTGCCAGCAGCCCAGCCGGGACAACACAAGAGACCCAGTACTTC.

The chain is built from TRBV5-1 and TRBJ1-1; D remains unclear. The V end lost 4 bases, the J end lost 4 bases, and 11 bases lay between the germline ends. The CDR3 is made up of 13 amino acids. In germline, CDR1 is SGHRS, CDR2 YFSETQ. CDR3: CASSPDWGTEAFF. The CDR3 bases are TGCGCCAGCAGCCCAGATTGGGGCACTGAAGCTTTCTTT.

This sequence joins TRBV6-5 and TRBJ1-1; 8 bases are shared with TRBD1. The CDR3 runs to 13 residues. The germline V gene has CDR1 MNHEY and CDR2 SVGAGI. The V gene end was trimmed by 11 bases and the J gene end by 0 bases; junction bases not matched to a gene: 5. The CDR3 reads CAGEDRVNTEAFF. The CDR3 region has the DNA TGTGCCGGTGAGGACAGGGTGAACACTGAAGCTTTCTTT.

The genes are TRBV6-6 and TRBJ2-7, with D possibly matching TRBD1 (6 bases). Trimming shortened V by 5 bases and J by 0 bases, and 20 bases separated the two germline ends. This CDR3 region has 17 residues. Germline CDR1 is MNHNY and CDR2 is SVGAGI (reference sequence). The CDR3 sequence is CASSPRYNRAFSYEQYF. Here the CDR3 DNA reads TGTGCCAGCAGTCCCAGGTACAACAGGGCCTTCTCCTACGAGCAGTACTTC.

This rearrangement joins TRBV27 to TRBJ1-2; possibly TRBD1 for D (6 bases). In germline, CDR1 is MNHEY, CDR2 SMNVEV (reference sequence). This CDR3 contains 14 residues. Trimming removed 1 base at V and 8 bases at J, with 14 bases between. The CDR3 DNA is TGTGCCAGCAGTTTATGGGGGGCGGCAGGCGGCTACACCTTC. It is translated as CASSLWGAAGGYTF.

The chain carries TRBV4-2 and TRBJ1-4; D perhaps matches TRBD1 (5 bases). Per germline, CDR1 LGHNA and CDR2 YNFKEQ. V shed 4 bases and J shed 5 bases, with 26 bases lying between them. This CDR3 spans 19 amino acids. CDR3 nucleotide sequence: TGTGCCAGCAGCCCGACTGAGGAGGGCAGGGCAAATTCGAATGAAAAACTGTTTTTT. Protein sequence: CASSPTEEGRANSNEKLFF.

The chain carries TRBV6-5 and TRBJ1-2; a weak D match, TRBD1 (6 bases). The germline CDR1 and CDR2 sequences are MNHEY and SVGAGI. Trimming left V 5 bases short and J 3 bases short, with 7 bases between. The CDR3 runs to 12 residues. The CDR3 DNA reads TGTGCCAGCAGTCACAGGGACTATGGCTACACCTTC. Protein product: CASSHRDYGYTF.

The rearrangement uses TRBV30 and TRBJ1-6, with D hard to call. Trimming took 2 bases from V and 6 from J, leaving 8 bases between them. Germline CDR1 and CDR2: GTSNPN and SVGIG (reference sequence). The CDR3 is 13 residues long. CDR3 residues: CAWSPRGNSPLHF. DNA for the CDR3: TGTGCCTGGAGTCCCCGAGGTAATTCACCCCTCCACTTT.

This chain uses TRBV10-2 with TRBJ2-5; 8 positions agree with TRBD2. There are 14 residues in the CDR3. Germline V gives CDR1 WSHSY, CDR2 SAAADI. Trimming at V came to 6 bases and at J to 2 bases, leaving 5 bases not matched to a gene. The CDR3 DNA reads TGCGCCAGCAGGACCGGGACTAGACAAGAGACCCAGTACTTC. Translating gives CASRTGTRQETQYF.

V is TRBV6-1 and J is TRBJ1-2; D may be TRBD1 (5 bases). Per the germline V gene, CDR1 is MNHNS and CDR2 is SASEGT. The CDR3 contains 13 residues. Deletions cut 5 bases from V and 0 bases from J, with 7 bases between. DNA of the CDR3: TGTGCCAGCAGTAGGACACCTAACTATGGCTACACCTTC. This sequence encodes CASSRTPNYGYTF.

The V call is TRBV28, the J call TRBJ2-7; D not resolved. V was clipped by 7 bases and J by 0 bases, with 10 bases between them. CDR3 length: 13 residues. The germline V gene has CDR1 MDHEN and CDR2 SYDVKM. The CDR3 is CASTPVPSYEQYF. The CDR3 DNA reads TGTGCCAGCACTCCGGTTCCCTCCTACGAGCAGTACTTC. Using reference TRBV28 and TRBJ2-7 for the parts outside the CDR3, the full variable domain is DVKVTQSSRYLVKRTGEKVFLECVQDMDHENMFWYRQDPGLGLRLIYFSYDVKMKEKGDIPEGYSVSREKKERFSLILESASTNQTSMYLCASTPVPSYEQYFGPGTRLTVT.

The chain recombines TRBV4-2 with TRBJ2-1; D unclear. This CDR3 has 14 amino acids. CDR1 and CDR2 from the germline V gene are LGHNA and YNFKEQ. V was clipped by 0 bases and J by 4 bases, with 7 bases between them. The CDR3 DNA is TGTGCCAGCAGCCAAGATTCCCCATACAATGAGCAGTTCTTC. The encoded protein is CASSQDSPYNEQFF.

The count of this clone is one. The V and J genes are TRBV6-2 or TRBV6-3 and TRBJ2-5; 9 bases align to TRBD1. Unmatched junction bases numbered 0, after V lost 2 bases and J lost 5 bases. Germline values: CDR1 MNHEY, CDR2 SVGEGT. The CDR3 has 13 amino acids. CDR3 amino acids: CASSYGTGETQYF. The DNA of the CDR3 is TGTGCCAGCAGTTACGGGACAGGGGAGACCCAGTACTTC.

The J gene is TRBJ1-5, the V gene TRBV28; D possibly corresponds to TRBD1 (6 bases). This CDR3 is 18 amino acids long. Germline V lookup: CDR1 MDHEN, CDR2 SYDVKM. Between the trimmed V and J ends, which lost 6 bases and 0 bases, there was a span of 21 bases. CDR3 in amino acids: CASRSLRDRRYSNQPQHF. The CDR3 DNA is TGTGCCAGCAGATCACTAAGAGACAGGCGTTATAGCAATCAGCCCCAGCATTTT.

V gene TRBV19 combines with J gene TRBJ2-2; 8 bases match TRBD1. This CDR3 region has 16 residues. The V segment lost 4 bases and the J segment 7 bases; nucleotides outside the gene matches: 11. Looked up from germline, CDR1 is LNHDA and CDR2 is SQIVND (reference sequence). CDR3 DNA: TGTGCCAGTAGTACGAGGACAGGGAAAAAAAACGGGGAGCTGTTTTTT. It translates to CASSTRTGKKNGELFF.

This sequence joins TRBV6-1 and TRBJ2-3; 13 bases match TRBD2. V was clipped by 2 bases and J by 10 bases; unmatched bases: 9. Germline V gives CDR1 MNHNS, CDR2 SASEGT. This CDR3 spans 16 amino acids. The CDR3 coding sequence is TGTGCCAGCAGTGAAAACCCCGGGACTAGCGGGATGCCGCAGTATTTT. Its translation: CASSENPGTSGMPQYF.

The gene calls are TRBV14 and TRBJ2-1; no reliable D call. CDR3 length: 14 amino acids. Per germline, CDR1 SGHDN and CDR2 FVKESK. V gave up 4 bases and J gave up 7 bases, with 14 bases separating them. The CDR3 spells CASSPPTLLNEQFF. CDR3 DNA sequence: TGTGCCAGCAGCCCGCCGACCCTTTTGAATGAGCAGTTCTTC.

The J gene is TRBJ1-6, the V gene TRBV29-1; tentatively, D is TRBD1 (6 bases). The V end was cut by 6 bases, the J end by 6 bases, with 12 bases between. The CDR3 length is 13 residues. CDR1 SQVTM and CDR2 ANQGSEA come from the germline V gene. The CDR3, as DNA: TGCAGCGTCGCACAGGGATCTAATTCACCCCTCCACTTT. Translation gives CSVAQGSNSPLHF.